This T cell receptor (beta chain) originates from a study of technical replicates of blood from a handful of donors. The CDR3 extends over 15 amino acids. Germline V CDR1 and CDR2: SGHAT, FQNNGV. The V end lost 2 bases, the J end lost 4 bases, and 15 bases lay between the germline ends. Sequencing used immunoSEQ multiplex PCR; TCRdb keeps in-frame clones, though not all of them. The repertoire holds 50,000 to 70,000 clones, with around 88% as singletons. This TCR was sampled from a human donor in good health. Some clones in this sample may be carry-over from other donors' samples. The sequencing sample was made of PBMCs. The rearrangement uses TRBV11-2 and TRBJ2-7; TRBD2 is a possible D gene (7 bases). Written as DNA, the CDR3 is TGTGCCAGCAGCTTATTCGAGGGGGGGGCTTACGAGCAGTACTTC. This codes for CASSLFEGGAYEQYF.